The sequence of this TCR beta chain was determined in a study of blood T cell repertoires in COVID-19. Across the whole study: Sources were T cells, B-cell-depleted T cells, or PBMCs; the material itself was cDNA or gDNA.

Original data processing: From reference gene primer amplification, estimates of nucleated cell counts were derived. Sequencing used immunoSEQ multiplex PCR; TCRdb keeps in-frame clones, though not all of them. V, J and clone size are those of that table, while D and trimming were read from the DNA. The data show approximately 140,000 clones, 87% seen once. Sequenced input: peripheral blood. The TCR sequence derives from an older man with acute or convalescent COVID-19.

The chain's CDR3 is CASSIDRTNEQFF. CDR3 coding DNA: TGTGCCAGCAGCATAGACAGAACCAATGAGCAGTTCTTC. The genes are TRBV5-8 and TRBJ2-1; weak D call: TRBD1 (5 bases). The CDR3 is 13 residues long. Germline V lookup: CDR1 SGHTS, CDR2 YDEGEE. V shed 4 bases and J shed 6 bases, with 11 bases lying between them. Filled out from reference TRBV5-8 and TRBJ2-1, the complete variable domain reads EAGVTQSPTHLIKTRGQQATLRCSPISGHTSVYWYQQALGLGLQFLLWYDEGEERNRGNFPPRFSGRQFPNYSSELNVNALELEDSALYLCASSIDRTNEQFFGPGTRLTVL.